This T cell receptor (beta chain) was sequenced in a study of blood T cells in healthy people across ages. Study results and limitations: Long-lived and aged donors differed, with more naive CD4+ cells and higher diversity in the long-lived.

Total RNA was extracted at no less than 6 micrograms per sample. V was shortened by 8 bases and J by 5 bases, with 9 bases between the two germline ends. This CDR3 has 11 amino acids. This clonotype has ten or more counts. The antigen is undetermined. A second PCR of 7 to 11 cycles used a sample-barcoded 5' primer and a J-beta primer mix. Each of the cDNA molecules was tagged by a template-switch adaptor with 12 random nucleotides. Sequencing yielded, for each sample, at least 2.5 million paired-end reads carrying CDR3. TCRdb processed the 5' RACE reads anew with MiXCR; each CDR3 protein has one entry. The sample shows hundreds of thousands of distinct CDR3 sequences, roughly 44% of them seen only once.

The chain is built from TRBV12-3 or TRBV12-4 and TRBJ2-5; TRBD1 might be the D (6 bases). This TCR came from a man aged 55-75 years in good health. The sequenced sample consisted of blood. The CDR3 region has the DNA TGTGCCAGCCTACAGGGTGAGACCCAGTACTTC. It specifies CASLQGETQYF.